This record covers a single T cell receptor (beta chain). What it binds is not known. The data were taken from a study of PD-1 blockade in classical Hodgkin lymphoma. Findings and caveats of the study: Healthy donors were reported to have higher baseline TCR diversity than newly diagnosed patients.

Trimming removed 2 bases from V and 8 bases from J, with 11 bases in between. The germline gives CDR1 LGHNT, CDR2 FRNRAP. The CDR3 length is 13 residues. Assay used: immunoSEQ multiplex PCR; TCRdb lists only in-frame clones, some missing. The repertoire consists of roughly 20,000 clones, with roughly 83% occurring once and the leading ten covering approximately 6%. Exposure to brentuximab vedotin varied, and each patient had relapsed following autologous stem cell transplantation. Classification of best responses gave complete response, partial response or progressive disease. The source material was peripheral blood mononuclear cells (PBMCs), sampled at baseline. The rearrangement links TRBV12-5 to TRBJ2-3, with D maybe TRBD2 (5 bases). This sequence originates from a human donor with classical Hodgkin lymphoma. The CDR3 sequence is CASGLSGIGTQYF. Here the CDR3 DNA reads TGTGCTAGTGGTTTGTCGGGGATTGGTACGCAGTATTTT.